The next 26 T cell receptor beta chains were all read from a single sample in a study of blood T cell repertoires in COVID-19 (dated by TCRdb to the early 2020s). Library construction relied on the immunoSEQ multiplex PCR assay. TCRdb stores this immuneACCESS table with in-frame sequences only. Part of the clones is absent; in the studies checked, under half of the shortfall reflects unresolved V genes, and no reason is known for the rest. In all, the sample holds under 400,000 clones, and about 89% of those were seen once. In total, the top ten clones hold less than 2.5% of the sample. The sample consisted of PBMCs or T cells enriched from blood (not recorded which). Receptors were obtained from a middle-aged man in a cohort exposed to, infected with or recovered from COVID-19 (not recorded which).

The chain joins TRBV29-1 to TRBJ1-2; D is ambiguous. The CDR3 contains 8 residues. V lost 7 bases, J lost 8 bases, and 5 bases lay in between. Germline-derived CDR1 and CDR2 are SQVTM and ANQGSEA. Here the CDR3 reads CSAPGYTF. CDR3 sequence (DNA): TGCAGCGCCCCAGGCTACACCTTC.

This clone occurred a few times. The chain carries TRBV19 and TRBJ1-2, with TRBD1 as a possible D gene (5 bases). The germline CDR1 and CDR2 sequences are LNHDA and SQIVND (reference sequence). V was trimmed by 5 bases and J by 0 bases, leaving 16 bases between them. There are 16 residues in the CDR3. CDR3 sequence reads: CASSPRQLIPNYGYTF. In DNA, the CDR3 is TGTGCCAGTAGTCCCCGACAGCTTATCCCTAACTATGGCTACACCTTC.

V and J are TRBV6-1 and TRBJ1-4, with a possible D match to TRBD1 (5 bases). V was pared by 0 bases and J by 3 bases, with 11 bases between. Per germline, CDR1 MNHNS and CDR2 SASEGT. The CDR3 is 16 residues long. CDR3 protein: CASSEAWGGANEKLFF. The DNA for the CDR3 is TGTGCCAGCAGTGAAGCATGGGGAGGGGCTAATGAAAAACTGTTTTTT.

The count of this clone is one. V is TRBV6-1 and J is TRBJ1-5; 8 nucleotides align to TRBD1. The V gene end was trimmed by 0 bases and the J gene end by 3 bases; junction bases not matched to a gene: 4. Germline V gene data show CDR1 as MNHNS and CDR2 as SASEGT. There are 16 residues in the CDR3. The CDR3 protein is CASSEAGQGPNQPQHF. For the CDR3, the DNA is TGTGCCAGCAGTGAAGCTGGACAGGGTCCCAATCAGCCCCAGCATTTT.

V and J are TRBV2 and TRBJ2-4; D call uncertain. Per the germline V gene, CDR1 is SNHLY and CDR2 is FYNNEI. The CDR3 contains 13 residues. V was trimmed by 7 bases and J by 5 bases, leaving 12 bases between them. For the CDR3, the DNA is TGTGCCAGCAACCGGGTTCTCGAAAACATTCAGTACTTC. As protein: CASNRVLENIQYF.

The CDR3 bases are TGCGCCAGCAGCCCGGGACAGGTCGGCAATGAGCAGTTCTTC. It is translated as CASSPGQVGNEQFF. J is TRBJ2-1 and V is TRBV5-1, with 8 bases that match TRBD1. This CDR3 comprises 14 residues. The V segment lost 4 bases and the J segment 6 bases; nucleotides outside the gene matches: 6. The germline V gene encodes CDR1 SGHRS and CDR2 YFSETQ.

The V call is TRBV7-9, the J call TRBJ1-2; D gene uncertain. Germline-derived CDR1 and CDR2 are SEHNR and FQNEAQ (reference sequence). CDR3 length equals 14 residues. The V end lost 1 base, the J end lost 3 bases, and 9 bases lay between the germline ends. In nucleotides, the CDR3 is TGTGCCAGCAGCTTAGGGGGAGAACACTATGGCTACACCTTC. Amino acids: CASSLGGEHYGYTF.

This clone has just a few counts. CDR3 DNA sequence: TGTGCCAGCTCACCACGGGGAGGACTAGCGGGAGCTAGGACCGGGGAGCTGTTTTTT. Its translation is CASSPRGGLAGARTGELFF. V is TRBV18 and J is TRBJ2-2, with 13 bases that match TRBD2. J lost 5 bases, V lost 1 base, and 10 bases had no gene match. From germline, CDR1 is KGHSH and CDR2 LQKENI. CDR3 length equals 19 residues. The variable domain in full, with the rest retrieved from reference TRBV18 and TRBJ2-2, is NAGVMQNPRHLVRRRGQEARLRCSPMKGHSHVYWYRQLPEEGLKFMVYLQKENIIDESGMPKERFSAEFPKEGPSILRIQQVVRGDSAAYFCASSPRGGLAGARTGELFFGEGSRLTVL.

The rearrangement uses TRBV4-1 and TRBJ2-1, with TRBD2 matching over 14 bases. The CDR3 is 17 residues long. CDR1 is MGHRA, CDR2 YSYEKL, per germline. The V gene end was trimmed by 1 base and the J gene end by 4 bases; junction bases not matched to a gene: 3. The CDR3 region has the DNA TGCGCCAGCAGCCAAGGGACTAGCGGGAGGACTTACAATGAGCAGTTCTTC. This translates into CASSQGTSGRTYNEQFF.

The V gene is TRBV6-5, the J gene TRBJ2-7; the D gene is possibly TRBD1 (6 bases). CDR1 and CDR2 from the germline V gene are MNHEY and SVGAGI. The CDR3 length is 15 residues. Trimming left V 6 bases short and J 2 bases short, with 17 bases between. The CDR3 reads CASSVTGDRTYEQYF. Here the CDR3 DNA reads TGTGCCAGCAGCGTTACAGGTGACAGGACCTACGAGCAGTACTTC.

V and J are TRBV4-2 and TRBJ1-6, with 12 bases aligning to TRBD1. The CDR3 length is 21 residues. The V gene's germline CDR1 is LGHNA and CDR2 YNFKEQ. V lost 0 bases and J lost 1; bases outside the gene matches: 10. This chain's CDR3 is CASSQDRPGTGGASYNSPLHF. DNA for the CDR3: TGTGCCAGCAGCCAAGATAGGCCCGGGACAGGGGGCGCGTCCTATAATTCACCCCTCCACTTT.

The chain has TRBV7-2 and TRBJ1-1, with TRBD1 matching 7 bases. The CDR3 totals 15 residues. J was trimmed by 0 bases and V by 5 bases; bases with no gene match: 6. Germline CDR1 is SGHTA and CDR2 is FQGNSA. As DNA, the CDR3 is TGTGCCAGCAGCCCGAGACAGGGAATGAACACTGAAGCTTTCTTT. Translation: CASSPRQGMNTEAFF.

The V call is TRBV6-5, the J call TRBJ2-7, with 7 nucleotides matching TRBD1. CDR1 is MNHEY, CDR2 SVGAGI, per germline. Trimming at V came to 10 bases and at J to 0 bases, leaving 3 bases not matched to a gene. This CDR3 has 12 residues. The CDR3 here is CATRDSSYEQYF. The CDR3 DNA reads as TGTGCCACCCGGGACAGCTCCTACGAGCAGTACTTC.

As DNA, the CDR3 is TGTGCCAGCAGTGCAGGGATTTCTGGAAACACCATATATTTT. Protein: CASSAGISGNTIYF. V usage is TRBV7-2 and J usage is TRBJ1-3, with a possible D match to TRBD1 (5 bases). The germline V gene has CDR1 SGHTA and CDR2 FQGNSA. The CDR3 is made up of 14 amino acids. V was cut by 6 bases and J by 1 base, with 10 bases left in between.

This clone appeared a single time. This chain connects TRBV6-1 to TRBJ2-2; 8 bases agree with TRBD2. V was pared by 2 bases and J by 4 bases, with 3 bases of the junction left unmatched. The CDR3 sequence is 15 residues long. The V gene's germline CDR1 is MNHNS and CDR2 SASEGT. CDR3 sequence: CASSERGRPTGELFF. The DNA for the CDR3 is TGTGCCAGCAGTGAACGCGGGAGGCCCACCGGGGAGCTGTTTTTT.

This clone showed up just a few times. This chain joins TRBV2 and TRBJ1-2; D uncertain. Germline values: CDR1 SNHLY, CDR2 FYNNEI. This CDR3 contains 15 residues. V was cut by 7 bases and J by 0 bases, with 15 bases left in between. Here the CDR3 reads CASKEQRRTNYGYTF. CDR3 nucleotide sequence: TGTGCCAGCAAAGAACAGCGGAGAACTAACTATGGCTACACCTTC. Full variable domain (remainder filled in from reference TRBV2 and TRBJ1-2): EPEVTQTPSHQVTQMGQEVILRCVPISNHLYFYWYRQILGQKVEFLVSFYNNEISEKSEIFDDQFSVERPDGSNFTLKIRSTKLEDSAMYFCASKEQRRTNYGYTFGSGTRLTVV.

This chain uses TRBV18 with TRBJ2-7, with 7 bases identical to TRBD2. The trim removed 3 bases at V and 2 bases at J, leaving 7 bases unmatched. The CDR3 runs to 15 residues. Germline CDR1 KGHSH, CDR2 LQKENI. CDR3: CASSPIAGRPYEQYF. The DNA for the CDR3 is TGTGCCAGCTCACCTATAGCGGGTCGCCCCTACGAGCAGTACTTC.

The rearrangement joins TRBV5-1 to TRBJ2-7; 7 nucleotides match TRBD1. Unmatched junction bases numbered 5, after V lost 2 bases and J lost 3 bases. This CDR3 is built from 14 residues. Germline V gives CDR1 SGHRS, CDR2 YFSETQ. The CDR3: CASSLMTGNYEQYF. CDR3 DNA sequence: TGCGCCAGCAGCTTAATGACAGGGAACTACGAGCAGTACTTC. The full variable domain, with the rest looked up from reference TRBV5-1 and TRBJ2-7, is KAGVTQTPRYLIKTRGQQVTLSCSPISGHRSVSWYQQTPGQGLQFLFEYFSETQRNKGNFPGRFSGRQFSNSRSEMNVSTLELGDSALYLCASSLMTGNYEQYFGPGTRLTVT.

The CDR3 nucleotides are TGTGCCACCAACGGGGGTCAGGATGATATTTACGAGCAGTACTTC. Translation gives CATNGGQDDIYEQYF. The V and J genes are TRBV18 and TRBJ2-7; the D gene is possibly TRBD2 (6 bases). V was cut by 10 bases and J by 4 bases, with 23 bases left in between. The V gene's germline CDR1 is KGHSH and CDR2 LQKENI. The CDR3 contains 15 residues.

The gene calls are TRBV28 and TRBJ2-1; TRBD1 matches at 7 bases. The CDR3 is 17 residues long. Germline lookup yields CDR1 MDHEN and CDR2 SYDVKM. Unmatched junction bases numbered 16, after V lost 4 bases and J lost 7 bases. As DNA, the CDR3 is TGTGCCAGCAGTTCCCGACAGGGACGCTACTCGGGGAATGAGCAGTTCTTC. This encodes CASSSRQGRYSGNEQFF. The entire variable domain, with the rest obtained from reference TRBV28 and TRBJ2-1, is as follows: DVKVTQSSRYLVKRTGEKVFLECVQDMDHENMFWYRQDPGLGLRLIYFSYDVKMKEKGDIPEGYSVSREKKERFSLILESASTNQTSMYLCASSSRQGRYSGNEQFFGPGTRLTVL.

The chain has TRBV5-1 and TRBJ2-1; 8 bases are shared with TRBD2. CDR1 SGHRS and CDR2 YFSETQ come from the germline V gene. The V and J ends lost 4 bases and 0 bases, in that order; junction bases with no gene match: 6. The CDR3 is 16 amino acids. For the CDR3, the DNA is TGCGCCAGCAGCACCGGCGGGGGGAACTCCTACAATGAGCAGTTCTTC. It codes for CASSTGGGNSYNEQFF. The whole variable domain, remainder taken from reference TRBV5-1 and TRBJ2-1, is KAGVTQTPRYLIKTRGQQVTLSCSPISGHRSVSWYQQTPGQGLQFLFEYFSETQRNKGNFPGRFSGRQFSNSRSEMNVSTLELGDSALYLCASSTGGGNSYNEQFFGPGTRLTVL.

The gene calls are TRBV3-1 (or the pseudogene TRBV3-2) and TRBJ1-5; D unresolved. Per germline, CDR1 LGHDT and CDR2 YNNKEL (reference sequence). The V and J ends lost 6 bases and 7 bases respectively, with 10 bases between them. The CDR3 is made up of 12 amino acids. This CDR3 reads CASSRGGQPQHF. The CDR3 nucleotides are TGTGCCAGCAGTCGTGGAGGCCAGCCCCAGCATTTT.

The chain recombines TRBV5-6 with TRBJ1-5; perhaps TRBD1 as D (6 bases). The CDR3 has 16 amino acids. CDR1 is SGHDT and CDR2 is YYEEEE in the germline V gene. Trimming cost V 4 bases and J 0 bases, with 14 bases left between them. CDR3 DNA: TGTGCCAGCAGCGAACACAGGGCATATAGCAATCAGCCCCAGCATTTT. Translation gives CASSEHRAYSNQPQHF.

The chain links TRBV4-2 to TRBJ2-5; 11 bases match TRBD2. CDR3 length: 16 amino acids. V shed 3 bases, J shed 1 base, and the junction held 4 bases outside the gene matches. The germline V gene encodes CDR1 LGHNA and CDR2 YNFKEQ. CDR3 sequence: CASSQGTSGLQETQYF. In nucleotides, the CDR3 is TGTGCCAGCAGCCAGGGGACTAGCGGACTCCAAGAGACCCAGTACTTC.

The V call is TRBV10-1, the J call TRBJ2-7; 9 bases agree with TRBD1. V was pared by 4 bases and J by 12 bases, with 10 bases of the junction left unmatched. The CDR3 covers 13 residues. The germline V gene encodes CDR1 WNHNN and CDR2 SYGVQD (reference sequence). This chain's CDR3 is CASSGVRGQGLYF. The CDR3 DNA sequence: TGCGCCAGCAGTGGGGTGCGGGGACAGGGCCTGTACTTC.

V and J are TRBV5-6 and TRBJ2-3; the match to TRBD1 covers 9 bases. The V segment lost 2 bases and the J segment 4 bases; nucleotides outside the gene matches: 8. CDR1 and CDR2 from the germline V gene are SGHDT and YYEEEE. The CDR3 loop spans 16 amino acids. This CDR3 reads CASSFLETGGSDTQYF. The CDR3 nucleotides are TGTGCCAGCAGCTTCTTAGAGACAGGGGGTTCAGATACGCAGTATTTT.